The TCR beta chain under discussion was sequenced for a study of blood T cell repertoires in COVID-19. Looking at the study overall: T cells, B-cell-depleted T cells, or PBMCs provided the cDNA or gDNA that served as material.

Per germline, CDR1 MNHEY and CDR2 SMNVEV (reference sequence). The CDR3 extends over 14 amino acids. V dropped 6 bases and J dropped 0; count of bases not matched to a gene: 3. Authors' processing steps: How many nucleated cells were present was estimated from reference gene primer amplification. Using immunoSEQ multiplex PCR, the repertoire was profiled, and TCRdb retains in-frame clones only, with some absent. V and J calls and clone size are given by that table; D and trimming were obtained from the DNA. The sample lists fewer than 80,000 clones; around nine tenths were seen once. Sequences were obtained from peripheral blood. The receptor was isolated from a human donor in a cohort sampled during active COVID-19. This sequence joins TRBV27 and TRBJ2-3, with TRBD1 matching over 7 bases. The CDR3 DNA is TGTGCCAGCAGGCCGACAGGGAGCACAGATACGCAGTATTTT. Protein product: CASRPTGSTDTQYF.